The clone carrying this T cell receptor beta chain was found a few times. Antigen: not known. MiXCR, run by TCRdb on the RT-PCR reads, gives a single entry per CDR3 protein. The repertoire has under 550,000 distinct CDR3 sequences, less than 10% of them found once; the top ten carry 13%. The CDR3 totals 9 residues. The V and J ends lost 7 bases and 6 bases respectively, with 6 bases between them. The germline V gene encodes CDR1 SQVTM and CDR2 ANQGSEA. The sample belongs to a study of response to subunit inactivated influenza vaccine. Study results and caveats: Few additional T cells are recruited per seasonal influenza vaccination, authors suggested.

This chain connects TRBV29-1 to TRBJ1-2; tentatively, D is TRBD1 (6 bases). The sequence came from a man aged 50-75 years who received an inactivated influenza vaccine. Sequencing was performed on PBMCs from blood, taken around 25 months after vaccination. The CDR3 region is CSGDNGYTF. CDR3 nucleotide sequence: TGCAGCGGGGACAATGGCTACACCTTC.